Presented here are 26 T cell receptor beta chains from one specimen sequenced in a study of blood T cell repertoires in COVID-19. Here immunoSEQ multiplex PCR was the method, and the copy in TCRdb shows in-frame clones only, minus some. This sample has around 200,000 clones, with around 80% found just once. Sequencing used peripheral blood. All receptors come from a woman older than 75 with active or convalescent COVID-19.

The chain employs TRBV30 and TRBJ2-5; possibly TRBD1 for D (5 bases). CDR3 length equals 13 residues. The ends were cut back, 5 bases at V and 4 bases at J, with 14 bases in the middle. CDR1 is GTSNPN, CDR2 SVGIG, per germline (reference sequence). In DNA, the CDR3 is TGTGCCTGGGAGTGGAAGGGGCGAGAGACCCAGTACTTC. Its protein product is CAWEWKGRETQYF.

V is TRBV30 and J is TRBJ2-1, with 7 bases aligning to TRBD1. The germline CDR1 and CDR2 sequences are GTSNPN and SVGIG (reference sequence). This CDR3 region has 15 residues. With V trimmed by 5 bases and J by 0 bases, 7 bases remained unmatched. CDR3 DNA: TGTGCCTGGGGTGGGACAGCTAGCTCCTACAATGAGCAGTTCTTC. This sequence encodes CAWGGTASSYNEQFF.

V is TRBV27 and J is TRBJ2-5; possible D gene TRBD2, 5 bases. Trimming stripped 3 bases from V and 2 bases from J, with 7 bases between. The germline V gene encodes CDR1 MNHEY and CDR2 SMNVEV (reference sequence). The CDR3 has 13 residues. The CDR3 DNA reads TGTGCCAGCAGTTTTGGGAGTCAAGAGACCCAGTACTTC. It is translated as CASSFGSQETQYF.

The chain joins TRBV13 to TRBJ1-1; D not resolved. The CDR3 is 12 residues long. CDR1 PRHDT and CDR2 FYEKMQ come from the germline V gene (reference sequence). V gave up 6 bases and J gave up 0 bases, with 5 bases separating them. The CDR3 DNA sequence: TGTGCCAGCAGGACACTGAACACTGAAGCTTTCTTT. Its protein product is CASRTLNTEAFF.

To note about this clone: Germline is not matched at one junction end, which may reflect a read error. The chain uses TRBV6-5 and TRBJ2-3, with 12 bases matching TRBD2. Germline V gives CDR1 MNHEY, CDR2 SVGAGI. This CDR3 comprises 13 residues. DNA of the CDR3: TGTGCCAGCAGTCGTTCGTCCGGGACTAGCGGGTTTTTT. Translated: CASSRSSGTSGFF.

The chain combines TRBV7-8 with TRBJ2-7, with a tentative D call TRBD1 (6 bases). Trimming shortened V by 2 bases and J by 3 bases, and 20 bases separated the two germline ends. The CDR3 runs 17 residues. Germline assignment: CDR1 SGHVS and CDR2 FQNEAQ. CDR3 sequence reads: CASSLTPGRRDIYEQYF. The CDR3 DNA reads as TGTGCCAGCAGCTTAACCCCCGGACGTAGGGACATCTACGAGCAGTACTTC.

This clone was found a few times. The chain links TRBV7-9 to TRBJ1-5, with D possibly matching TRBD1 (5 bases). There are 15 residues in the CDR3. V lost 5 bases to trimming and J lost 0 bases, with 11 bases between them. The germline V gene has CDR1 SEHNR and CDR2 FQNEAQ (reference sequence). CDR3 bases: TGTGCCAGCAGCCCAAAAGGGGATAGCAATCAGCCCCAGCATTTT. Protein sequence: CASSPKGDSNQPQHF.

The chain has TRBV5-1 and TRBJ2-7, with 8 bases identical to TRBD2. Germline V gene data show CDR1 as SGHRS and CDR2 as YFSETQ. V lost 2 bases to trimming and J lost 1 base; unmatched junction nucleotides: 5. There are 15 residues in the CDR3. The chain's CDR3 is CASSLGSSGSYEQYF. The CDR3 bases are TGCGCCAGCAGCTTAGGGTCTAGCGGGTCCTACGAGCAGTACTTC.

The chain joins TRBV4-3 to TRBJ1-2; D unresolved. Trimming shortened V by 0 bases and J by 8 bases, and 16 bases separated the two germline ends. The CDR3 sequence is 15 residues long. Germline V gene data show CDR1 as LGHNA and CDR2 as YSLEER. The CDR3 is CASSQDFTVTGGYTF. The CDR3 nucleotides are TGCGCCAGCAGCCAAGATTTTACAGTGACGGGGGGCTACACCTTC.

In this sample, this clone turned up a few times. The V gene is TRBV11-2, the J gene TRBJ1-2; 7 bases agree with TRBD1. CDR1 is SGHAT, CDR2 FQNNGV, per germline. Trimming cost V 6 bases and J 4 bases; bases outside gene matches: 8. The CDR3 length is 14 residues. CDR3 sequence (DNA): TGTGCCAGCAGTTTACAGGGGTTAGGCTATGGCTACACCTTC. It specifies CASSLQGLGYGYTF.

The chain links TRBV11-2 to TRBJ2-1, with 8 bases that match TRBD2. Per germline, CDR1 SGHAT and CDR2 FQNNGV. This CDR3 comprises 17 residues. With V trimmed by 0 bases and J by 3 bases, 7 bases remained unmatched. The CDR3 DNA sequence: TGTGCCAGCAGCTTAGAATGGATTAGCGGGGTCTACAATGAGCAGTTCTTC. It yields the protein CASSLEWISGVYNEQFF.

The chain joins TRBV4-3 to TRBJ1-4; 11 positions agree with TRBD1. From germline, CDR1 is LGHNA and CDR2 YSLEER. The V gene end was trimmed by 1 base and the J gene end by 8 bases; junction bases not matched to a gene: 3. CDR3 length equals 15 residues. This CDR3 reads CASSQGTGGGEKLFF. In nucleotides, the CDR3 is TGCGCCAGCAGCCAAGGGACAGGGGGCGGGGAAAAACTGTTTTTT.

The J gene is TRBJ2-7, the V gene TRBV6-5; TRBD2 matches 7 bases. The germline CDR1 and CDR2 sequences are MNHEY and SVGAGI. The CDR3 extends over 16 amino acids. The V and J ends lost 0 bases and 2 bases, in that order; junction bases with no gene match: 7. The CDR3 nucleotides read TGTGCCAGCAGTTACTCGTATAGCGGGCGCACCTACGAGCAGTACTTC. This codes for CASSYSYSGRTYEQYF.

The gene calls are TRBV7-7 and TRBJ2-1; 12 positions agree with TRBD2. Germline V CDR1 and CDR2: SSHAT, FNYEAQ (reference sequence). The CDR3 is 15 residues long. V lost 8 bases, J lost 10 bases, and 12 bases stayed unmatched. DNA of the CDR3: TGTGCCAGCGCCTCGACTAGCGGGAGTGGGAAAGAGCAGTTCTTC. Its translation: CASASTSGSGKEQFF.

This clone was seen only a few times. V gene TRBV7-3 combines with J gene TRBJ1-4, with a weak D call TRBD1 (5 bases). The CDR3 length is 15 residues. The germline gives CDR1 SGHTA, CDR2 FQGTGA. V was cut by 1 base and J by 6 bases, with 12 bases left in between. CDR3 loop: CASSLNGGPYEKLFF. The CDR3 bases are TGTGCCAGCAGCTTAAACGGGGGACCTTATGAAAAACTGTTTTTT.

The chain links TRBV7-9 to TRBJ2-1, with D maybe TRBD1 (6 bases). V was pared by 5 bases and J by 15 bases, with 11 bases between. The CDR3 is made up of 10 amino acids. The germline CDR1 and CDR2 sequences are SEHNR and FQNEAQ (reference sequence). The CDR3 reads CASSRDKTFF. As DNA, the CDR3 is TGTGCCAGCAGCCGGGACAAGACGTTCTTC.

The CDR3 spells CASSQGTNSPLHF. The CDR3 region has the DNA TGTGCCAGCAGCCAGGGGACGAATTCACCCCTCCACTTT. The genes are TRBV7-9 and TRBJ1-6; D may be TRBD1 (6 bases). The CDR3 contains 13 residues. Trimming removed 5 bases from V and 7 bases from J, with 9 bases in between. Germline CDR1 SEHNR, CDR2 FQNEAQ (reference sequence).

The chain uses TRBV24-1 and TRBJ2-1, with TRBD2 identical over 14 bases. Germline trimming cut 3 bases from V and 6 bases from J; bases unmatched to any gene: 3. The germline CDR1 and CDR2 sequences are KGHDR and SFDVKD. This CDR3 has 16 amino acids. The DNA of the CDR3 is TGTGCCACCAGTGATATGACTAGCGGGGGGGGCAATGAGCAGTTCTTC. Translating it yields CATSDMTSGGGNEQFF.

V usage is TRBV11-3 and J usage is TRBJ1-1; D unresolved. The CDR3 covers 16 residues. V was pared by 5 bases and J by 1 base, with 17 bases between. Germline CDR1 and CDR2: SGHNT and YENEEA. Here the CDR3 DNA reads TGTGCCAGCAGCCCCTCTTTCTCCGGGGAGAACACTGAAGCTTTCTTT. This encodes CASSPSFSGENTEAFF.

The rearrangement uses TRBV6-6 and TRBJ1-1, with 9 bases aligning to TRBD1. With 0 bases clipped from V and 4 bases from J, the junction kept 0 bases outside the gene matches. This CDR3 contains 14 residues. CDR1 MNHNY and CDR2 SVGAGI come from the germline V gene (reference sequence). The chain's CDR3 is CASSYSGQGTEAFF. DNA of the CDR3: TGTGCCAGCAGTTACTCGGGACAGGGCACTGAAGCTTTCTTT.

The rearrangement links TRBV7-2 to TRBJ2-1; TRBD2 aligns across 9 bases. The germline V gene encodes CDR1 SGHTA and CDR2 FQGNSA. The CDR3 sequence is 17 residues long. V lost 1 base and J lost 6; bases outside the gene matches: 10. The CDR3 region has the DNA TGTGCCAGCAGCTTAGGAATCCGCGGGAGGGCCCCCAATGAGCAGTTCTTC. Residues: CASSLGIRGRAPNEQFF.

This sequence joins TRBV18 and TRBJ2-1; 7 nucleotides match TRBD2. The CDR3 spans 12 residues. From germline, CDR1 is KGHSH and CDR2 LQKENI. V was pared by 10 bases and J by 10 bases, with 10 bases of the junction left unmatched. The CDR3 sequence is CATSPAGLEQFF. The CDR3 DNA is TGTGCCACCTCTCCAGCGGGACTCGAGCAGTTCTTC.

A few counts support this clone. At the DNA level, this CDR3 is encoded by other sequences in the same sample as well. This chain joins TRBV5-1 and TRBJ2-7; tentative D call: TRBD1 (5 bases). The CDR3 runs 13 residues. V was shortened by 1 base and J by 2 bases, with 7 bases between the two germline ends. CDR1 is SGHRS and CDR2 is YFSETQ in the germline V gene. The CDR3 protein is CASSLQGTYEQYF. In DNA form, the CDR3 reads TGCGCCAGCAGCTTGCAGGGAACCTACGAGCAGTACTTC.

The rearrangement uses TRBV27 and TRBJ2-3; weak D call: TRBD1 (6 bases). Germline V CDR1 and CDR2: MNHEY, SMNVEV (reference sequence). V gave up 3 bases and J gave up 1 base, with 11 bases separating them. The length of the CDR3 is 15 residues. Here the CDR3 reads CASSFEWGRTDTQYF. As DNA, the CDR3 is TGTGCCAGCAGTTTTGAGTGGGGGCGCACAGATACGCAGTATTTT.

This clone was found once. J is TRBJ2-5 and V is TRBV19; 10 bases match TRBD2. CDR3 length: 17 amino acids. V gave up 3 bases and J gave up 5 bases; unmatched junction bases: 12. The V gene's germline CDR1 is LNHDA and CDR2 SQIVND (reference sequence). The CDR3 protein is CASSIGLAGAISETQYF. CDR3 coding DNA: TGTGCCAGTAGTATCGGGCTAGCGGGAGCGATTTCGGAGACCCAGTACTTC.

The gene calls are TRBV24-1 and TRBJ2-1, with no clear D. V lost 1 base and J lost 13, with 19 bases in between. The CDR3 is 15 residues long. CDR1 and CDR2 (germline): KGHDR, SFDVKD. The CDR3, as DNA: TGTGCCACCAGTGATTTAATCTACCTCACTTCACCTCAGTTCTTC. Protein product: CATSDLIYLTSPQFF.